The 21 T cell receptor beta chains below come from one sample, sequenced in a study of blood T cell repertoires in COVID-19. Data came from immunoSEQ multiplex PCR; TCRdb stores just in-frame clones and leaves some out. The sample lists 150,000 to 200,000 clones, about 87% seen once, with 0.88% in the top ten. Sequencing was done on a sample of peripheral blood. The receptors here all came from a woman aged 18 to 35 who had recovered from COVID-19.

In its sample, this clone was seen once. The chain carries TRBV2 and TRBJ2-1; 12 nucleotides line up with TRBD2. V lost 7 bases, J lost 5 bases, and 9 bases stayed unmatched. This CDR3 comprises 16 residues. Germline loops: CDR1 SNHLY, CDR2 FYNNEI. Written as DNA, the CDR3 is TGTGCCAGCACCCTGGGGCTAGCGGGAGGGGACAATGAGCAGTTCTTC. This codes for CASTLGLAGGDNEQFF.

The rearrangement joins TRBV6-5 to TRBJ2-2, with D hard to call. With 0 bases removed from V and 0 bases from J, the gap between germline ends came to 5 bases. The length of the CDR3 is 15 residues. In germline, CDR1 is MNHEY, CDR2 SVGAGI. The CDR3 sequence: CASSYSVTNTGELFF. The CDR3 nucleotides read TGTGCCAGCAGTTACTCTGTTACGAACACCGGGGAGCTGTTTTTT.

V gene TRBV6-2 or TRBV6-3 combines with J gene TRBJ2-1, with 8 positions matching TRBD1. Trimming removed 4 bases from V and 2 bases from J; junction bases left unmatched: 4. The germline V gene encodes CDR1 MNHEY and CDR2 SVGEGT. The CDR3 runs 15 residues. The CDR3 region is CASSSGQEAYNEQFF. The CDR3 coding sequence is TGTGCCAGCAGTTCGGGACAGGAGGCCTACAATGAGCAGTTCTTC.

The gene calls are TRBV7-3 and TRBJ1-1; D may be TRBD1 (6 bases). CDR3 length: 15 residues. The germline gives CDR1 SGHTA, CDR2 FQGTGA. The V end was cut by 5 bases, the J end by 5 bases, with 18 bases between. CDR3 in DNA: TGTGCCAGCAGCCCCTCCAGGGGTTTTAGAACTGAAGCTTTCTTT. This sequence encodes CASSPSRGFRTEAFF.

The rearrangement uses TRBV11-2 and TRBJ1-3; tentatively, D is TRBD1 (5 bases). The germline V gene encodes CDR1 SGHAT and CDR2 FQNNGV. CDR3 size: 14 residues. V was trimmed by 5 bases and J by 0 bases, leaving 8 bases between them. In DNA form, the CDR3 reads TGTGCCAGCAGCCCCACAGGCTCTGGAAACACCATATATTTT. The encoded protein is CASSPTGSGNTIYF.

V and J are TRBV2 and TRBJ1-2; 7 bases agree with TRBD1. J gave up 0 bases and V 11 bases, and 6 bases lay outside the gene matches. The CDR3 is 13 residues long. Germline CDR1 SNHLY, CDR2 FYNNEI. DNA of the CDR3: TGTGCCGGGTGGACAGGAGCTAACTATGGCTACACCTTC. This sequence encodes CAGWTGANYGYTF.

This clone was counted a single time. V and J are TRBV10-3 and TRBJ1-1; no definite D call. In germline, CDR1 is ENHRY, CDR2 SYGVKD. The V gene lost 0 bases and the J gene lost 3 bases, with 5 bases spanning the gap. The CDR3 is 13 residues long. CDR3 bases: TGTGCCATCAGTGAGTCTCGGTACACTGAAGCTTTCTTT. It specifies CAISESRYTEAFF.

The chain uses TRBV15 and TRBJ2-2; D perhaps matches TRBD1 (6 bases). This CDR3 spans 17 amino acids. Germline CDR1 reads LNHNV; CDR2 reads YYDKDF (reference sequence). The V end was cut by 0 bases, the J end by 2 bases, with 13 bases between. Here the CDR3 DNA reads TGTGCCACCAGCAGAGATCGGGCAGGGGCCAACACCGGGGAGCTGTTTTTT. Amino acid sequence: CATSRDRAGANTGELFF.

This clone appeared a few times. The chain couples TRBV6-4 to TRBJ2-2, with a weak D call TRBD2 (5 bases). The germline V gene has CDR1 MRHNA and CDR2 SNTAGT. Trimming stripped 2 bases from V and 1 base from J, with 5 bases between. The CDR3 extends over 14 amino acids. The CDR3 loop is CASSDRENTGELFF. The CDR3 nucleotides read TGTGCCAGCAGTGACCGGGAGAACACCGGGGAGCTGTTTTTT.

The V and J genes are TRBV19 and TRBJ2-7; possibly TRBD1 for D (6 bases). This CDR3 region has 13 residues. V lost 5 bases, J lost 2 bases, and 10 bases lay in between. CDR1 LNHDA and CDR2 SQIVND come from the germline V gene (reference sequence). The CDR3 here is CASSARGAYEQYF. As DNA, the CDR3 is TGTGCCAGTAGTGCCAGGGGAGCCTACGAGCAGTACTTC.

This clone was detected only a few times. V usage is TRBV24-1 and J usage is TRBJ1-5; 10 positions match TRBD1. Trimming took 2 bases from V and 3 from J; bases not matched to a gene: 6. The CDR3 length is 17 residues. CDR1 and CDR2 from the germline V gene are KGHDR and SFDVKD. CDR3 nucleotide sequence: TGTGCCACCAGTGATTCGAGGACAGGGGGGTTCAATCAGCCCCAGCATTTT. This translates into CATSDSRTGGFNQPQHF.

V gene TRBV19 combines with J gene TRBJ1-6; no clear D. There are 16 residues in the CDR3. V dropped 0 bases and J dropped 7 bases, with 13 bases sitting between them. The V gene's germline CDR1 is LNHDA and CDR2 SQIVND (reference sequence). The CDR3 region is CASSIETPSRNSPLHF. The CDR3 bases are TGTGCCAGTAGTATAGAAACTCCTTCGAGGAATTCACCCCTCCACTTT.

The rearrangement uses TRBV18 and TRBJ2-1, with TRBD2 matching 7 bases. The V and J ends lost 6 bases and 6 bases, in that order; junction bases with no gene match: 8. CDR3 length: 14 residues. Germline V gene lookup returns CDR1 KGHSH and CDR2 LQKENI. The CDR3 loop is CASSRTSLVNEQFF. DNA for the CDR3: TGTGCCAGCTCGCGGACTAGTCTGGTCAATGAGCAGTTCTTC.

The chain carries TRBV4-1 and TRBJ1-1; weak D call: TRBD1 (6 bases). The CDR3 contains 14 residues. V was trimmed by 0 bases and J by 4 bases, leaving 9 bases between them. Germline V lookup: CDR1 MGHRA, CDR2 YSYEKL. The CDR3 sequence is CASSQEGGLTEAFF. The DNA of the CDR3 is TGCGCCAGCAGCCAAGAGGGGGGGCTCACTGAAGCTTTCTTT.

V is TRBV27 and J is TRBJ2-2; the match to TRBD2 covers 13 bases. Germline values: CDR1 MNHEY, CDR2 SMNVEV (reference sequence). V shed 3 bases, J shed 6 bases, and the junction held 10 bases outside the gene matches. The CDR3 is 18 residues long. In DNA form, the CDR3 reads TGTGCCAGCAGTTTCGGGACTAGCGGGATAGTCTCTGCCGGGGAGCTGTTTTTT. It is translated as CASSFGTSGIVSAGELFF.

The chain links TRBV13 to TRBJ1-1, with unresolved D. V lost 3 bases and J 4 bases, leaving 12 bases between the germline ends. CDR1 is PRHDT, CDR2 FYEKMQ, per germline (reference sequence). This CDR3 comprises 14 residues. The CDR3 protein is CASSFLVTGTEAFF. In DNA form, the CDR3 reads TGTGCCAGCAGCTTTTTGGTTACGGGCACTGAAGCTTTCTTT.

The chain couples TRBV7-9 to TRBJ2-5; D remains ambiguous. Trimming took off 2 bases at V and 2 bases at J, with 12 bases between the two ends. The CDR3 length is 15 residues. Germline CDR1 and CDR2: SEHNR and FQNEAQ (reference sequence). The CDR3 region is CASSLSTTAQETQYF. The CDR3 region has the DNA TGTGCCAGCAGCTTAAGTACCACTGCTCAAGAGACCCAGTACTTC.

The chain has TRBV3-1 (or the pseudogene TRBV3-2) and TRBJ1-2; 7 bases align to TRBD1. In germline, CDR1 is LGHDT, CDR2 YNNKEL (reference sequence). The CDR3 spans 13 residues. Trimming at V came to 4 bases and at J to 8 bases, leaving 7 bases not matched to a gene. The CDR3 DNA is TGTGCCAGCAGCCTTCGACAGGGAGCCGGCTACACCTTC. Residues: CASSLRQGAGYTF.

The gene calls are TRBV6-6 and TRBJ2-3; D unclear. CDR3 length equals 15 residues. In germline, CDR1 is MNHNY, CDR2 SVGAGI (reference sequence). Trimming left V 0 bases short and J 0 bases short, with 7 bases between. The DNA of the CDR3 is TGTGCCAGCAGTTACTCTGGGCTTAGCACAGATACGCAGTATTTT. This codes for CASSYSGLSTDTQYF.

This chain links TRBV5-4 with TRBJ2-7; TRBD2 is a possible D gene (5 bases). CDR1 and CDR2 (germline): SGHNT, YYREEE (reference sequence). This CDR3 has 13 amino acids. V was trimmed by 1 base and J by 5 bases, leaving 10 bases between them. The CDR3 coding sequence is TGTGCCAGCAGCTTGAGAGGGTCCAACGAGCAGTACTTC. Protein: CASSLRGSNEQYF.

Here the CDR3 reads CASSPTAANTGELFF. The DNA for the CDR3 is TGTGCCAGCTCACCTACCGCAGCGAACACCGGGGAGCTGTTTTTT. V is TRBV18 and J is TRBJ2-2; no reliable D call. The length of the CDR3 is 15 residues. Germline V CDR1 and CDR2: KGHSH, LQKENI. The V gene lost 3 bases and the J gene lost 0 bases, with 8 bases spanning the gap.